A selection of T cell receptor beta chains follows, all from one sample in a study of blood T cell repertoires in COVID-19. Clones were sequenced by immunoSEQ multiplex PCR, and TCRdb holds only the in-frame ones, with some missing. The sample has some 200,000 clones; 75% to 85% are singletons. Sequenced material: PBMCs or T cells enriched from blood (not recorded which). These receptors were collected from a woman aged 40 to 50 with acute COVID-19. CDR3s include the opening cysteine and the closing phenylalanine or tryptophan. A D gene is named only where the DNA matches it firmly. Not all rows give a size; the values are once, few, many and, for expanded clones, a class.

J,D,size,V,DNA,CDR3
TRBJ2-3,-,-,TRBV3-1/TRBV3-2,TGTGCCAGCAGCCACGCAGCCGGGGCAGATACGCAGTATTTT,CASSHAAGADTQYF
TRBJ1-3,-,-,TRBV3-1/TRBV3-2,TGTGCCAGCAGCCAAGACATCTCTGGAAACACCATATATTTT,CASSQDISGNTIYF
TRBJ1-2,TRBD1,-,TRBV28,TGTGCCAGCAGTTCCAGCGGACAGGGAAAGGGCTATGGCTACACCTTC,CASSSSGQGKGYGYTF
TRBJ1-4,-,-,TRBV5-1,TGCGCCAGCAGCTTCCCAGGGAATGAAAAACTGTTTTTT,CASSFPGNEKLFF
TRBJ1-2,TRBD1,few,TRBV29-1,TGCAGCACCGGTTCGGGGACAGATGGTAGGGGCTACACCTTC,CSTGSGTDGRGYTF
TRBJ2-3,TRBD2,-,TRBV6-6,TGTGCCAGCAGTCGGAACGGGGGGGGCACAGATACGCAGTATTTT,CASSRNGGGTDTQYF
TRBJ2-6,TRBD1,-,TRBV4-1,TGCGCCAGCAGCCAGCAGGGGGTCAACGTCCTGACTTTC,CASSQQGVNVLTF
TRBJ2-7,TRBD1,-,TRBV7-9,TGTGCCAGCAGCTTAGACAGGGGGTCTGGGCAGTACTTC,CASSLDRGSGQYF
TRBJ2-5,-,-,TRBV6-4,TGTGCCAGCAGTGACTCATACGGGGAGACCCAGTACTTC,CASSDSYGETQYF
TRBJ2-7,-,-,TRBV7-9,TGTGCCAGCAGCACACGCGGCTACGAGCAGTACTTC,CASSTRGYEQYF
TRBJ2-1,TRBD2,-,TRBV5-1,TGCGCCAGCAGCTTAGGGGCTAGCGGGGGGCCTGTTTACAATGAGCAGTTCTTC,CASSLGASGGPVYNEQFF
TRBJ1-1,-,few,TRBV6-1,TGTGCCAGCAGTGAGGGTACCAGGACTGAAGCTTTCTTT,CASSEGTRTEAFF
TRBJ2-7,TRBD1,-,TRBV27,TGTGCCAGCAGTATGGACAGGGCAAGAATATACGAGCAGTACTTC,CASSMDRARIYEQYF
TRBJ2-5,-,-,TRBV5-1,TGCGCCAGCAGCGTCAGGGTTAGGGAGACCCAGTACTTC,CASSVRVRETQYF
TRBJ2-3,-,-,TRBV29-1,TGCAGCGTTGGGTCCGGAGGTACGCAGTATTTT,CSVGSGGTQYF
TRBJ1-3,-,-,TRBV5-1,TGCGCCAGCAGCTCCAGGGGCCGGAGCTCTGGAAACACCATATATTTT,CASSSRGRSSGNTIYF
TRBJ2-2,-,-,TRBV7-9,TGTGCCAGCAGCTTAGTCGGGAACACCGGGGAGCTGTTTTTT,CASSLVGNTGELFF
TRBJ1-5,-,-,TRBV5-1,TGCGCCAGCAGCCCGACAGGCGACAGCAATCAGCCCCAGCATTTT,CASSPTGDSNQPQHF
TRBJ2-2,TRBD2,-,TRBV19,TGTGCCAGTAGTTCGTGGACTAGCGGGCTGAACACCGGGGAGCTGTTTTTT,CASSSWTSGLNTGELFF
TRBJ2-2,TRBD1,-,TRBV4-1,TGCGCCAGCAGCCTAAGGACAGGGGGGACCGGGGAGCTGTTTTTT,CASSLRTGGTGELFF
TRBJ2-7,-,-,TRBV19,TGTGCCAGTAGGGAAGAAACAGGCGGAGAGCAGTACTTC,CASREETGGEQYF
TRBJ1-4,-,-,TRBV5-5,TGTGCCAGCAGCTTCAGGGTAACTAATGAAAAACTGTTTTTT,CASSFRVTNEKLFF
TRBJ2-7,TRBD2,-,TRBV11-2,TGTGCCAGCAGGTCCCCTAGCGGGGGGGCGGGGGAGCAGTACTTC,CASRSPSGGAGEQYF
TRBJ1-2,TRBD1,few,TRBV18,TGTGCCAGCTCACCCCTGGACAGGGCTCAGGCCTATGGCTACACCTTC,CASSPLDRAQAYGYTF
TRBJ1-5,-,-,TRBV2,TGTGCCAGCAAGGTTCTACAGGGCAATCAGCCCCAGCATTTT,CASKVLQGNQPQHF
TRBJ1-2,TRBD1,few,TRBV28,TGTGCCAGCAGTCCAGGGGGGCTGTATGGCTACACCTTC,CASSPGGLYGYTF
TRBJ2-1,TRBD2,once,TRBV11-2,TGTGCCAGCAGCTTAGACCCGGGGGGCTCCTACAATGAGCAGTTCTTC,CASSLDPGGSYNEQFF
TRBJ1-6,-,-,TRBV5-1,TGCGCCAGCAGCTTGGAGGGGGAGGGGAGTAATTCACCCCTCCACTTT,CASSLEGEGSNSPLHF
TRBJ2-3,-,-,TRBV5-4,TGTGCCAGCAGCTTGGCAAAGGTGCGGGGAAAAGATACGCAGTATTTT,CASSLAKVRGKDTQYF
TRBJ2-7,TRBD1,-,TRBV7-2,TGTGCCAGCAGCCGGAGCAGGACAGGATCCTACGAGCAGTACTTC,CASSRSRTGSYEQYF
TRBJ2-1,TRBD2,-,TRBV7-9,TGTGCCAGCAGCTTAGGGGCTAGCGGGAGGTTCTCCTACAATGAGCAGTTCTTC,CASSLGASGRFSYNEQFF
TRBJ2-2,-,once,TRBV4-1,TGCGCCAGCAGTCCTCCCCCGGGGTACAGTACCGGGGAGCTGTTTTTT,CASSPPPGYSTGELFF
TRBJ2-1,TRBD2,-,TRBV7-3,TGTGCCAGCAGTCATGGGCTAGCGGGATTTAATGAGCAGTTCTTC,CASSHGLAGFNEQFF
TRBJ1-6,-,-,TRBV6-5,TGTGCCAGCAGATCCCGGGGAGCTTATAATTCACCCCTCCACTTT,CASRSRGAYNSPLHF
TRBJ1-5,-,-,TRBV7-9,TGTGCCAGCAGCTTATCAGGGCCTAGTCAGCCCCAGCATTTT,CASSLSGPSQPQHF
TRBJ1-1,TRBD1,-,TRBV7-2,TGTGCCAGCAGCTTAGACAGGGGGCGCGGCACTGAAGCTTTCTTT,CASSLDRGRGTEAFF
TRBJ1-2,-,-,TRBV11-2,TGTGCCAGCAGTTCCCTGCGGGGTCCCGGCTATGGCTACACCTTC,CASSSLRGPGYGYTF
TRBJ2-5,-,once,TRBV7-6,TGTGCCAGCAGCTTAGCGCAGGGTTTGGAGACCCAGTACTTC,CASSLAQGLETQYF
TRBJ1-1,-,-,TRBV28,TGTGCCAGCAGGGGGACACCCTTTATAGAAGCTTTCTTT,CASRGTPFIEAFF
TRBJ2-5,TRBD1,-,TRBV5-1,TGCGCCAGCAGCCAACGGACAGGGCACGAGACCCAGTACTTC,CASSQRTGHETQYF
TRBJ1-3,-,-,TRBV7-8,TGTGCCAGCAGCTCAAGGGTCCAGGGTGCCATCGACTCTGGAAACACCATATATTTT,CASSSRVQGAIDSGNTIYF
TRBJ1-6,-,-,TRBV7-2,TGTGCCAGCAGCTCCGAGGGGGGGCGATCACCCCTCCACTTT,CASSSEGGRSPLHF
TRBJ2-7,-,-,TRBV5-1,TGCGCCAGCAGCTTCGTGGAGGAGAGCGAGCAGTACTTC,CASSFVEESEQYF
TRBJ1-2,-,-,TRBV28,TGTGCCAGCAGTTTATCAGGGATCTATGGCTACACCTTC,CASSLSGIYGYTF
TRBJ1-2,-,once,TRBV28,TGTGCCAGCAGCCCCAACGGGGGTCACTATGGCTACACCTTC,CASSPNGGHYGYTF
TRBJ2-7,TRBD1,-,TRBV28,TGTGCCAGCACCGGCACCGGGACAGGGGGATACGAGCAGTACTTC,CASTGTGTGGYEQYF
TRBJ1-1,-,-,TRBV29-1,TGCAGCGTTGACCGGGGGGCAGAGGCTTTCTTT,CSVDRGAEAFF
TRBJ1-2,-,-,TRBV7-2,TGTGCCAGCAGCTTAGGAGTTAACTATGGCTACACCTTC,CASSLGVNYGYTF
TRBJ2-5,-,-,TRBV5-6,TGTGCCAGCAGCTCCGACGATGTCCGGGGAGAGACCCAGTACTTC,CASSSDDVRGETQYF
TRBJ2-7,TRBD2,-,TRBV7-2,TGTGCCAGCAGCAAAGCGTTGGCGGGAGCCTCCTACGAGCAGTACTTC,CASSKALAGASYEQYF
TRBJ2-3,-,-,TRBV6-5,TGTGCCAGCAGGGGGGGGGCGCGCCCAGATACGCAGTATTTT,CASRGGARPDTQYF
TRBJ2-7,-,-,TRBV7-9,TGTGCCAGCAGCTTAGTAACGGTCAGGGACGAGCAGTACTTC,CASSLVTVRDEQYF
TRBJ1-1,TRBD1,-,TRBV7-8,TGTGCCAGCAGCACCATCGACAGGGGCACTGAAGCTTTCTTT,CASSTIDRGTEAFF
TRBJ2-4,TRBD2,-,TRBV28,TGTGCCAGCAGTTTATGGACAGCGGGGGCAAAAAACATTCAGTACTTC,CASSLWTAGAKNIQYF
TRBJ2-3,TRBD2,-,TRBV2,TGTGCCAGCACGGGGAGGGCGGACCGACACACAGATACGCAGTATTTT,CASTGRADRHTDTQYF
TRBJ1-6,-,-,TRBV6-1,TGTGCCAGCAGTGAGAGGGATTCACCCCTCCACTTT,CASSERDSPLHF
TRBJ1-1,-,-,TRBV6-5,TGTGCCAGCAGTTACACGCCGGGGGGGACCACTGAAGCTTTCTTT,CASSYTPGGTTEAFF
TRBJ1-2,-,-,TRBV19,TGTGCCAGTAGAACAGGAGCTAACTATGGCTACACCTTC,CASRTGANYGYTF
TRBJ2-1,-,-,TRBV7-3,TGTGCCAGCAGCTCCCAGGGGGGCCCCCTCCCCAATGAGCAGTTCTTC,CASSSQGGPLPNEQFF
TRBJ1-4,TRBD1,-,TRBV7-2,TGTGCCAGCAGCTTTCGGGCAGGGGGGTCAGGAGAAAAACTGTTTTTT,CASSFRAGGSGEKLFF